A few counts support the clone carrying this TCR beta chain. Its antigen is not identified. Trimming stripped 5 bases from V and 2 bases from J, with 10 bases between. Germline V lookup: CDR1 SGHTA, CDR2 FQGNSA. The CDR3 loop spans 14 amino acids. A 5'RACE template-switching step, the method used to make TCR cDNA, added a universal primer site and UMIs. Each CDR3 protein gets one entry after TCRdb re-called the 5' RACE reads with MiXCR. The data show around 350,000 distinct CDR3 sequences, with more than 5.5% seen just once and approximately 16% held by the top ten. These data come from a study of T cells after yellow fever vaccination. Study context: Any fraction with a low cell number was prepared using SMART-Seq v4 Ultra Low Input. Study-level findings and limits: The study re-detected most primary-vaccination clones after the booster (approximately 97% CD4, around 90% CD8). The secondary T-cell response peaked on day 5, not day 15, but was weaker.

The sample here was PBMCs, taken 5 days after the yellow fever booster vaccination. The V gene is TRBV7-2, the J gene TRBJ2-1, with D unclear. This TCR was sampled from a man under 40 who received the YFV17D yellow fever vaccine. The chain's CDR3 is CASSLTHPYNEQFF. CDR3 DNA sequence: TGTGCCAGCAGCCTCACCCATCCCTACAATGAGCAGTTCTTC.